The source of this T cell receptor (beta chain) is a study of blood T cells in healthy people across ages. Germline V gene sequence: CDR1 KGHSH, CDR2 LQKENI. This CDR3 has 14 amino acids. For the second PCR, which ran for about 7 to 11 cycles, a sample-barcoded 5' primer and a J-beta primer mix were used. TCRdb redid the calling of the 5' RACE reads with MiXCR, one entry per CDR3 protein. Of hundreds of thousands of distinct CDR3 sequences in the sample, around 48% were seen once. Study-wide findings and caveats: A strong correlation between TCR beta diversity and naive T cell percentage was seen. What prevented conclusive comparison of naive and antigen-experienced cells was that PBMCs were unsorted. Both naive CD4+ cell counts and diversity were greater in long-lived donors than in aged donors.

Every donor contributed around 10 milliliters of peripheral blood by blood draw. Of note for this clonotype: What it recognizes is unknown.

The sequenced sample was blood. This TCR came from a man aged 25 to 45 in good health. V gene TRBV18 combines with J gene TRBJ2-5; TRBD1 aligns across 10 bases. With the DNA end fitting TRBJ2-7 better, the J assignment may be wrong. The CDR3 loop is CASSPGQGLREQYF. The CDR3 bases are TGTGCCAGCTCACCGGGACAGGGGTTGCGCGAGCAGTACTTC.